This TCR beta chain appears in the sequencing data of a study of graft-versus-host responses after intestinal transplantation. About the study: Once they had received anti-thymocyte globulin induction, all recipients took tacrolimus and steroids for two to three years.

Measured with immunoSEQ multiplex PCR; TCRdb has only the in-frame clones, and not every one. The repertoire holds 12,000 to 15,000 clones, with about 93% as singletons. Details on this clone: Its target is not known.

Study results and limitations: GvH clones occurred in recipient marrow; some first appeared in ileum or blood. There was an association between peak levels of circulating GvH clones and early post-transplant HvG declines.

This CDR3 contains 13 residues. Trimming left V 2 bases short and J 4 bases short, with 8 bases between. CDR1 MNHEY and CDR2 SMNVEV come from the germline V gene (reference sequence). Sequenced material: PBMCs, taken 9 days after transplant. The TCR was taken from a human patient who received an intestinal transplant, so some T cells may come from the graft donor. The chain has TRBV27 and TRBJ1-1; a weak D match, TRBD1 (5 bases). CDR3 nucleotide sequence: TGTGCCAGCAGTTTACGCAGGGCCACTGAAGCTTTCTTT. Protein: CASSLRRATEAFF.